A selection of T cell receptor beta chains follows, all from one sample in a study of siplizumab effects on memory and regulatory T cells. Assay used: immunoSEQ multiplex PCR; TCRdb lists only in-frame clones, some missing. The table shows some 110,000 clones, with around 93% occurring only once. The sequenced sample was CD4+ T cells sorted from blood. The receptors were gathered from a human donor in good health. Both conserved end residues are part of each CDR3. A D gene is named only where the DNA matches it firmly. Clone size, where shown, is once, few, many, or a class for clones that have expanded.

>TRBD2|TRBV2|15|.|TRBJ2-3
CASTGLAGGPGTQYF
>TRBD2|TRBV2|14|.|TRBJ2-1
CASRGISGRNEQFF
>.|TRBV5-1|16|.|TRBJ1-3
CASSLAGSTSGNTIYF
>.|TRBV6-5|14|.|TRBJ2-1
CASRRDRFPREQFF
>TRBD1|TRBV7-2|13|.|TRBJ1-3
CASSQGAGNTIYF
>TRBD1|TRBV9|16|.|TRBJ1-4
CASSESGQGRHEKLFF
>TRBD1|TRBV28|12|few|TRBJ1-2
CASSLSGGGYTF
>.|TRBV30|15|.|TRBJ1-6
CAWSGGGLQNSPLHF
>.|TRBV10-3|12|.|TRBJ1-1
CAISREGAEAFF
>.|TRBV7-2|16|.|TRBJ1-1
CASSLDRSQMNTEAFF
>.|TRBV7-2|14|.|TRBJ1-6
CASSPFHPNSPLHF
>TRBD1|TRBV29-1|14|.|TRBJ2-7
CSGISGTGVYEQYF
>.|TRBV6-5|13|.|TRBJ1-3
CASRADWGNTIYF
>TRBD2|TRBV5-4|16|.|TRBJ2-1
CASSPGGLATHNEQFF
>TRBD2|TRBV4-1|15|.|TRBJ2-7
CASSPGLAGVGEQYF
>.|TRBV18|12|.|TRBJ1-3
CASSPSGNTIYF
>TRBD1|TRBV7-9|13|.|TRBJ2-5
CASSQTGGETQYF
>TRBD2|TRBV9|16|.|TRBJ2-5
CASSVDNSGSGQTQYF
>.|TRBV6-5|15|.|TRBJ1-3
CASRPGGGPGNTIYF
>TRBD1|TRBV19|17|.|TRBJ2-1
CASSSGTGRSSYNEQFF
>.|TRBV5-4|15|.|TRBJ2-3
CASSLELTSTDTQYF
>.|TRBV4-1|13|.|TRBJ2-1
CASSQFTPNEQFF
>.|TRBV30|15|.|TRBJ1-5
CAWSQGSSSNQPQHF
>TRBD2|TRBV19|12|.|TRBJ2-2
CASRLAPGELFF
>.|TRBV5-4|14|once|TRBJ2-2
CASSLDFSTGELFF
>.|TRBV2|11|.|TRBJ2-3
CASRPGDTQYF
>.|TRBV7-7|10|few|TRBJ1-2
CARQVYGYTF
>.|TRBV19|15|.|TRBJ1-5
CASSISPTGNQPQHF
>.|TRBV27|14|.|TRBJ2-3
CASSEDNREDTQYF
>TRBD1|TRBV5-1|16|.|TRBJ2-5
CASNGQGASNQETQYF
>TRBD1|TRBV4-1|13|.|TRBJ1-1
CASSRTGSTEAFF
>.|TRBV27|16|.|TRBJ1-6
CASSRWQRVKNSPLHF
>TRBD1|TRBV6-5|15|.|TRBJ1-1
CASSYGLTGDTEAFF
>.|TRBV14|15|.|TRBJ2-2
CASSPRRQNTGELFF